This is a list of T cell receptor beta chains from one sample in a study of shared T cell receptors in the human thymus. Data came from immunoSEQ multiplex PCR; TCRdb stores just in-frame clones and leaves some out. The repertoire has under 450,000 clones, just under 95% of them found once; the top ten carry roughly 0.02%. Sequenced: thymocytes. These TCRs come from a human donor. Both conserved end residues are part of each CDR3. The size entry is marked missing in some rows and otherwise reads once, few, many or a size class.

j_call: TRBJ2-3
v_call: TRBV7-9
clone_size: .
cdr3_aa: CASSLGTKLADTQYF

j_call: TRBJ2-1
v_call: TRBV28
clone_size: .
cdr3_aa: CASSSAVPNRVLPYNEQFF

j_call: TRBJ2-7
v_call: TRBV11-1
clone_size: .
cdr3_aa: CASSSPARGRTHEQYF

j_call: TRBJ2-1
v_call: TRBV29-1
clone_size: .
cdr3_aa: CSVEDSFTGYVNLEQFF

j_call: TRBJ2-1
v_call: TRBV5-6
clone_size: .
cdr3_aa: CASSTQGLAEYNEQFF

j_call: TRBJ1-2
v_call: TRBV19
clone_size: .
cdr3_aa: CAGTGPGAYGYTF

j_call: TRBJ2-7
v_call: TRBV5-4
clone_size: .
cdr3_aa: CASSPASEGGATYEQYF

j_call: TRBJ1-1
v_call: TRBV7-9
clone_size: .
cdr3_aa: CASSLGMVSNTEAFF

j_call: TRBJ2-7
v_call: TRBV27
clone_size: .
cdr3_aa: CASSPGVEQYF

j_call: TRBJ1-2
v_call: TRBV2
clone_size: .
cdr3_aa: CASSRRDRGRGGYTF

j_call: TRBJ2-1
v_call: TRBV7-2
clone_size: .
cdr3_aa: CASSSPGKRERNEQFF

j_call: TRBJ2-1
v_call: TRBV19
clone_size: once
cdr3_aa: CASRGDVPSSYNEQFF

j_call: TRBJ1-5
v_call: TRBV30
clone_size: .
cdr3_aa: CAWSDGEGNQPQHF

j_call: TRBJ2-7
v_call: TRBV28
clone_size: once
cdr3_aa: CASSRSGTGSFREWSEQYF

j_call: TRBJ1-2
v_call: TRBV5-6
clone_size: .
cdr3_aa: CASSRRTAQGGGYTF

j_call: TRBJ2-7
v_call: TRBV4-1
clone_size: .
cdr3_aa: CASSQDPLEGGYEQYF

j_call: TRBJ1-2
v_call: TRBV5-1
clone_size: .
cdr3_aa: CASSLEQADYGYTF

j_call: TRBJ1-2
v_call: TRBV15
clone_size: .
cdr3_aa: CATSREGRSYGYTF

j_call: TRBJ1-1
v_call: TRBV27
clone_size: .
cdr3_aa: CASSPWRGRNTEAFF

j_call: TRBJ2-3
v_call: TRBV6-1
clone_size: once
cdr3_aa: CATITVITDTQYF